This passage covers 12 T cell receptor beta chains from one sample sequenced in a study of blood T cell repertoires in COVID-19 (TCRdb year 2020). Receptor libraries were prepared by the immunoSEQ multiplex PCR assay. Entries here come from immuneACCESS through TCRdb and include only in-frame sequences with V and J called. Some clones fail to appear in such tables; in the studies checked, an unresolved V gene covers under half of the shortfall, and the cause of the remainder is unknown. The sample includes roughly 220,000 clones, with around 89% observed a single time. About 2.6% of the sample is held by the ten biggest clonotypes. The specimen sequenced was PBMCs or T cells enriched from blood (not recorded which). Receptor source: a woman aged 25 to 39 who had recovered from COVID-19.

The chain recombines TRBV19 with TRBJ2-5; TRBD2 might be the D (6 bases). This CDR3 has 17 amino acids. The germline V and J ends were trimmed by 3 bases and 1 base, with 18 bases remaining between them. From germline, CDR1 is LNHDA and CDR2 SQIVND (reference sequence). CDR3 sequence reads: CASSIGGATTFQETQYF. CDR3 in DNA: TGTGCCAGTAGTATTGGAGGGGCTACCACTTTCCAAGAGACCCAGTACTTC.

Worth noting for this clone: Other DNA variants within this sample encode the same CDR3. J is TRBJ1-3 and V is TRBV29-1; 9 bases fit TRBD1. The germline V gene encodes CDR1 SQVTM and CDR2 ANQGSEA. The CDR3 is 12 amino acids. V was pared by 6 bases and J by 5 bases, with 2 bases of the junction left unmatched. The CDR3 is CSVGQGRNTIYF. CDR3 DNA: TGCAGCGTGGGACAGGGTCGAAACACCATATATTTT.

The rearrangement joins TRBV7-3 to TRBJ2-1; no definite D call. V was trimmed by 2 bases and J by 0 bases, leaving 5 bases between them. Germline V lookup: CDR1 SGHTA, CDR2 FQGTGA. This CDR3 is 14 amino acids long. This chain's CDR3 is CASSLQASYNEQFF. Here the CDR3 DNA reads TGTGCCAGCAGCTTACAGGCCTCCTACAATGAGCAGTTCTTC.

V and J are TRBV4-2 and TRBJ2-7; 10 positions match TRBD2. Germline V gene sequence: CDR1 LGHNA, CDR2 YNFKEQ. The CDR3 runs to 16 residues. The junction had 10 bases not matched to a gene; V was cut back by 1 base and J by 7 bases. CDR3 coding DNA: TGTGCCAGCAGCCAAGTCCGTAGCGGGGGGCCCCTTGAGCAGTACTTC. Residues: CASSQVRSGGPLEQYF.

The rearrangement joins TRBV2 to TRBJ1-5, with TRBD1 identical over 8 bases. This CDR3 has 14 amino acids. Unmatched junction bases numbered 7, after V lost 5 bases and J lost 7 bases. Germline CDR1 and CDR2: SNHLY and FYNNEI. The CDR3: CASSRQGSGQPQHF. The CDR3 nucleotides are TGTGCCAGCAGTCGACAGGGGTCGGGACAGCCCCAGCATTTT.

The chain couples TRBV6-1 to TRBJ2-7, with 12 nucleotides matching TRBD1. CDR3 length equals 16 residues. V was pared by 3 bases and J by 5 bases, with 8 bases of the junction left unmatched. The germline gives CDR1 MNHNS, CDR2 SASEGT. CDR3 residues: CASSDGTGGRGNEQYF. In DNA form, the CDR3 reads TGTGCCAGCAGTGACGGGACAGGGGGCCGGGGGAACGAGCAGTACTTC.

V and J are TRBV14 and TRBJ1-4; 8 bases match TRBD1. CDR3 length: 18 residues. CDR1 and CDR2 from the germline V gene are SGHDN and FVKESK. The J segment lost 0 bases and the V segment lost 4 bases, leaving 10 bases of the junction unmatched. CDR3 in DNA: TGTGCCAGCAGCCCCATAGGATACAGGGGGACAACTAATGAAAAACTGTTTTTT. Amino acid sequence: CASSPIGYRGTTNEKLFF.

The chain links TRBV27 to TRBJ2-3; 8 positions match TRBD1. The CDR3 runs 14 residues. The V and J ends lost 5 bases and 2 bases, in that order; junction bases with no gene match: 3. Germline loops: CDR1 MNHEY, CDR2 SMNVEV (reference sequence). CDR3 sequence reads: CASSRTGNTDTQYF. In DNA form, the CDR3 reads TGTGCCAGCAGTCGGACAGGGAACACAGATACGCAGTATTTT.

The chain employs TRBV5-1 and TRBJ2-1; 10 nucleotides match TRBD2. Looked up from germline, CDR1 is SGHRS and CDR2 is YFSETQ. The junction had 11 bases not matched to a gene; V was cut back by 2 bases and J by 3 bases. The CDR3 has 18 amino acids. The CDR3 spells CASSLGLAGETFYNEQFF. The CDR3 DNA is TGCGCCAGCAGCTTAGGCCTAGCGGGGGAGACTTTCTACAATGAGCAGTTCTTC.

This chain joins TRBV7-9 and TRBJ1-1; D is unclear. Between the trimmed V and J ends, which lost 1 base and 5 bases, there was a span of 20 bases. The CDR3 length is 17 residues. Germline V CDR1 and CDR2: SEHNR, FQNEAQ (reference sequence). The CDR3 region has the DNA TGTGCCAGCAGCTTAGTGGTCACCCTGACGGCGCGGACTGAAGCTTTCTTT. This translates into CASSLVVTLTARTEAFF.

The J gene is TRBJ1-5, the V gene TRBV9; D ambiguous. V lost 0 bases, J lost 1 base, and 5 bases lay in between. CDR1 SGDLS and CDR2 YYNGEE come from the germline V gene. This CDR3 has 14 residues. DNA for the CDR3: TGTGCCAGCAGCGTAGACAGCAGCAATCAGCCCCAGCATTTT. This translates into CASSVDSSNQPQHF.

V and J are TRBV5-4 and TRBJ1-2; no clear D. Germline loops: CDR1 SGHNT, CDR2 YYREEE (reference sequence). V was pared by 1 base and J by 0 bases, with 10 bases between. This CDR3 is 15 amino acids long. The CDR3 spells CASSLSPLTNYGYTF. The CDR3, as DNA: TGTGCCAGCAGCTTGTCTCCCCTTACTAACTATGGCTACACCTTC.